This TCR beta chain derives from a study of T cells in Graves' hyperthyroidism and ophthalmopathy. Study conclusions and caveats: Ophthalmopathy got predicted by the model a median roughly 6.1 months before its onset.

TCR beta CDR3 regions were amplified from RNA transcripts. A first-round RT-PCR of the TCR CDR3 used the HTBI primer set. TCRdb reprocessed the multiplex PCR reads via MiXCR and lists one record per CDR3 protein. The table records approximately 400,000 distinct CDR3 sequences, roughly 14% of them present only once. The study excluded patients with uncontrolled infection, other autoimmune disease, pregnancy or lactation. This clonotype showed up many times. No antigen is known for it. Sequencing input: blood. This clonotype was obtained from a woman aged 55-70 years with Graves' hyperthyroidism.

The CDR3 DNA reads TGTGCCAGCAGTCCGACAGGGTCGAGAGAGACCCAGTACTTC. Its translation: CASSPTGSRETQYF. V and J are TRBV9 and TRBJ2-5; 7 nucleotides match TRBD1. This CDR3 region has 14 residues. In germline, CDR1 is SGDLS, CDR2 YYNGEE. Trimming cost V 5 bases and J 4 bases; bases outside gene matches: 8.